Reported below is one T cell receptor (beta chain). Its antigen remains unidentified. The sample belongs to a study of T cells after yellow fever vaccination. Study observations and caveats: Abundant bulk-population clonotypes could contaminate the FACS-sorted repertoires. Subsequent to the booster, the majority of primary-vaccination clones reappeared (about 97% CD4, around 85% CD8).

TCRdb recomputed calls from the 5' RACE reads with MiXCR, one row per CDR3 protein. The sample carries 310,000 or so distinct CDR3 sequences, about 6.9% recorded once. Sequenced here: PBMCs, sampled around 45 days after the first yellow fever vaccination. This sequence was found in a man aged 18 to 29 who received the YFV17D yellow fever vaccine.

The CDR3 DNA reads TGTGCCAGCAGCTTAGCGTCGAGGGCTTATAATTCACCCCTCCACTTT. As protein: CASSLASRAYNSPLHF. The chain combines TRBV7-9 with TRBJ1-6; D is unclear. V shed 0 bases and J shed 4 bases, with 10 bases lying between them. There are 16 residues in the CDR3. The germline V gene has CDR1 SEHNR and CDR2 FQNEAQ (reference sequence).